This passage covers 8 T cell receptor beta chains from one sample sequenced in a study of cytomegalovirus exposure and HLA in healthy donors. PCR primers comprised 60 Vbeta and 13 Jbeta primers. Profiled with immunoSEQ multiplex PCR; TCRdb holds only in-frame clones, not every one. The sample holds around 99,000 clones, 55% to 85% seen once. The sample taken for sequencing was PBMCs. The receptors were sampled from a man aged 25-45 years in good health and CMV-seronegative.

V gene TRBV30 combines with J gene TRBJ1-1; 7 bases agree with TRBD1. Unmatched junction bases numbered 15, after V lost 3 bases and J lost 8 bases. CDR3 size: 15 residues. Germline CDR1 reads GTSNPN; CDR2 reads SVGIG (reference sequence). The CDR3 here is CAWRKKQGPLGEAFF. CDR3 nucleotide sequence: TGTGCCTGGAGAAAAAAACAGGGGCCGCTCGGAGAAGCTTTCTTT. The complete variable domain, with remaining parts taken from reference TRBV30 and TRBJ1-1, reads SQTIHQWPATLVQPVGSPLSLECTVEGTSNPNLYWYRQAAGRGLQLLFYSVGIGQISSEVPQNLSASRPQDRQFILSSKKLLLSDSGFYLCAWRKKQGPLGEAFFGQGTRLTVV.

The chain employs TRBV28 and TRBJ1-2, with 7 bases fitting TRBD1. The ends lost 6 bases at V and 4 bases at J; junction bases unmatched: 11. Germline V gene lookup returns CDR1 MDHEN and CDR2 SYDVKM. This CDR3 has 15 residues. CDR3 region: CASSPQTGAFYGYTF. DNA of the CDR3: TGTGCCAGCAGCCCCCAAACAGGGGCCTTCTATGGCTACACCTTC.

This clone has a handful of counts. The gene calls are TRBV19 and TRBJ2-5; the match to TRBD1 covers 7 bases. The CDR3 is 13 residues long. The germline V gene has CDR1 LNHDA and CDR2 SQIVND (reference sequence). V dropped 3 bases and J dropped 6; count of bases not matched to a gene: 4. In DNA, the CDR3 is TGTGCCAGTAGTATCGGGACAGACCAGACCCAGTACTTC. Amino acids: CASSIGTDQTQYF.

The chain links TRBV6-5 to TRBJ2-2, with a tentative D call TRBD2 (6 bases). Trimming took off 2 bases at V and 2 bases at J, with 9 bases between the two ends. Germline V gene sequence: CDR1 MNHEY, CDR2 SVGAGI. The CDR3 spans 15 residues. CDR3: CASSYGGGNTGELFF. DNA for the CDR3: TGTGCCAGCAGTTACGGGGGAGGTAACACCGGGGAGCTGTTTTTT.

In this sample, this clone turned up a few times. The chain carries TRBV28 and TRBJ2-1; 11 bases match TRBD2. The CDR3 is 15 residues long. Trimming took 8 bases from V and 7 from J; bases not matched to a gene: 10. In germline, CDR1 is MDHEN, CDR2 SYDVKM. The CDR3 reads CASATSGAQLNEQFF. CDR3 nucleotide sequence: TGTGCCAGCGCGACTAGCGGGGCCCAACTAAATGAGCAGTTCTTC. Full variable domain (rest looked up from reference TRBV28 and TRBJ2-1): DVKVTQSSRYLVKRTGEKVFLECVQDMDHENMFWYRQDPGLGLRLIYFSYDVKMKEKGDIPEGYSVSREKKERFSLILESASTNQTSMYLCASATSGAQLNEQFFGPGTRLTVL.

V gene TRBV28 combines with J gene TRBJ1-4; the D is unclear. Trimming stripped 6 bases from V and 7 bases from J, with 15 bases between. In germline, CDR1 is MDHEN, CDR2 SYDVKM. This CDR3 has 14 residues. CDR3 nucleotides: TGTGCCAGCAGCGGAGATCCCTTGGGTGAAAAACTGTTTTTT. It specifies CASSGDPLGEKLFF. Full variable domain (missing parts from reference TRBV28 and TRBJ1-4): DVKVTQSSRYLVKRTGEKVFLECVQDMDHENMFWYRQDPGLGLRLIYFSYDVKMKEKGDIPEGYSVSREKKERFSLILESASTNQTSMYLCASSGDPLGEKLFFGSGTQLSVL.

This chain connects TRBV7-9 to TRBJ1-1; 7 bases fit TRBD1. Germline V gene data show CDR1 as SEHNR and CDR2 as FQNEAQ (reference sequence). Trimming cost V 1 base and J 6 bases; bases outside gene matches: 5. This CDR3 region has 14 residues. The CDR3 protein is CASSLGQGGSEAFF. Written as DNA, the CDR3 is TGTGCCAGCAGCTTAGGACAGGGAGGATCTGAAGCTTTCTTT.

This chain links TRBV18 with TRBJ2-7, with D hard to call. Between the trimmed V and J ends, which lost 2 bases and 3 bases, there was a span of 5 bases. CDR3 length: 12 residues. Germline lookup yields CDR1 KGHSH and CDR2 LQKENI. The CDR3 bases are TGTGCCAGCTCACCAGTAGACTACGAGCAGTACTTC. As protein: CASSPVDYEQYF.